This T cell receptor beta chain derives from a study of cytomegalovirus exposure and HLA in healthy donors. Findings of the study overall: For TCR beta chains, V- and J-gene trimming was later linked to a missense DCLRE1C variant. Productive status was seen about 90% or about 30% of the time for most TCR beta V segments in an earlier analysis. A later analysis reported that several of the most significant clusters appeared to be linked to common viral pathogens, among them Epstein-Barr virus.

The PCR used 60 Vbeta and 13 Jbeta primers. TCRdb's table, derived via immunoSEQ multiplex PCR, lists solely in-frame clones and lacks some. This sample's table reports roughly 100,000 clones. CDR3 length: 13 amino acids. V lost 4 bases to trimming and J lost 4 bases, with 10 bases between them. Per germline, CDR1 SQVTM and CDR2 ANQGSEA. As concerns this clone: Its antigen is currently unknown.

Healthy bone marrow donors made up the donor group. This receptor was obtained from a man aged 35 to 55 in good health and CMV-seronegative. The chain couples TRBV29-1 to TRBJ2-2; D is uncertain. Input material: PBMCs. The CDR3 loop is CSVVSVATGELFF. The CDR3 region has the DNA TGCAGCGTTGTCTCAGTCGCCACCGGGGAGCTGTTTTTT.